These 9 T cell receptor beta chains were sequenced from one sample in a study of long-term antiretroviral therapy in people with HIV. A v3.0 immunoSEQ assay was performed at survey level. Sequencing used immunoSEQ multiplex PCR; TCRdb keeps in-frame clones, though not all of them. The sample has 21,000 or so clones; 82% are singletons. Sequenced material: unsorted PBMCs, taken at the start of antiretroviral therapy. The receptors shown here come from a man between 45 and 60 years old with HIV.

This rearrangement joins TRBV28 to TRBJ1-1, with 7 bases identical to TRBD1. Germline V lookup: CDR1 MDHEN, CDR2 SYDVKM. Unmatched junction bases numbered 5, after V lost 3 bases and J lost 1 base. The CDR3 has 15 amino acids. In DNA form, the CDR3 reads TGTGCCAGCAGTTTGCTGGGGACAGCGAACACTGAAGCTTTCTTT. Protein sequence: CASSLLGTANTEAFF.

The chain couples TRBV2 to TRBJ2-3; possibly TRBD1 for D (5 bases). V was trimmed by 3 bases and J by 4 bases, leaving 11 bases between them. Looked up from germline, CDR1 is SNHLY and CDR2 is FYNNEI. The CDR3 runs to 14 residues. CDR3 protein: CASSDPQGSDTQYF. CDR3 nucleotide sequence: TGTGCCAGCAGTGATCCGCAGGGCTCAGATACGCAGTATTTT.

The genes are TRBV30 and TRBJ1-5, with TRBD1 identical over 11 bases. The CDR3 is made up of 13 amino acids. Trimming at V came to 3 bases and at J to 7 bases, leaving 2 bases not matched to a gene. The V gene's germline CDR1 is GTSNPN and CDR2 SVGIG (reference sequence). The CDR3 DNA sequence: TGTGCCTGGAGGGGACAGGGGGAACAGCCCCAGCATTTT. As protein: CAWRGQGEQPQHF.

V is TRBV21-1 and J is TRBJ2-5; the table assigns TRBD1, which was not confirmed against the DNA. TRBV21-1 is annotated as a pseudogene. The CDR3 runs to 17 residues. As DNA, the CDR3 is TGTGCCAGCAGCAAAGTAAAGAAATGGAGACAGGATCCTCCCCAGTACTTC. It encodes CASSKVKKWRQDPPQYF.

The chain employs TRBV2 and TRBJ1-2, with D tentatively TRBD1 (5 bases). Germline V lookup: CDR1 SNHLY, CDR2 FYNNEI. V lost 6 bases and J lost 1, with 12 bases in between. CDR3 length: 14 residues. Here the CDR3 reads CASRPRDRNYGYTF. In DNA, the CDR3 is TGTGCCAGCAGACCCCGGGACCGTAACTATGGCTACACCTTC.

The chain is built from TRBV6-1 and TRBJ2-7; 13 bases agree with TRBD2. Germline V gene lookup returns CDR1 MNHNS and CDR2 SASEGT. The V and J ends lost 3 bases and 5 bases, in that order; junction bases with no gene match: 4. There are 15 residues in the CDR3. The DNA for the CDR3 is TGTGCCAGCAGTGACATAGGACTAGCGGGAGACGAGCAGTACTTC. As protein: CASSDIGLAGDEQYF.

This clone came up once. This chain joins TRBV18 and TRBJ2-7, with D perhaps matching TRBD2 (7 bases). The CDR3 spans 15 residues. V was shortened by 6 bases and J by 2 bases, with 17 bases between the two germline ends. Germline CDR1 KGHSH, CDR2 LQKENI. CDR3 sequence (DNA): TGTGCCAGCTCTACCGAGGGGGGGGAAACCTACGAGCAGTACTTC. Its translation: CASSTEGGETYEQYF.

This clone is labeled medium-sized (0.01 to 0.1%). The genes are TRBV5-4 and TRBJ2-7, with a possible D match to TRBD1 (6 bases). Germline V lookup: CDR1 SGHNT, CDR2 YYREEE (reference sequence). The CDR3 has 15 amino acids. Deletions cut 3 bases from V and 6 bases from J, with 19 bases between. The CDR3 loop is CASSYPRGDKGEQYF. The CDR3 bases are TGTGCCAGCAGCTACCCCAGGGGCGACAAGGGCGAGCAGTACTTC.

V gene TRBV2 combines with J gene TRBJ1-4; 8 bases fit TRBD1. Germline V CDR1 and CDR2: SNHLY, FYNNEI. The CDR3 has 15 residues. The V and J ends lost 4 bases and 8 bases, in that order; junction bases with no gene match: 9. The CDR3, as DNA: TGTGCCAGCAGTGGGGTCGGACAGGGAGGCGAAAAACTGTTTTTT. Translated: CASSGVGQGGEKLFF. The whole variable domain, filled in from reference TRBV2 and TRBJ1-4, reads EPEVTQTPSHQVTQMGQEVILRCVPISNHLYFYWYRQILGQKVEFLVSFYNNEISEKSEIFDDQFSVERPDGSNFTLKIRSTKLEDSAMYFCASSGVGQGGEKLFFGSGTQLSVL.